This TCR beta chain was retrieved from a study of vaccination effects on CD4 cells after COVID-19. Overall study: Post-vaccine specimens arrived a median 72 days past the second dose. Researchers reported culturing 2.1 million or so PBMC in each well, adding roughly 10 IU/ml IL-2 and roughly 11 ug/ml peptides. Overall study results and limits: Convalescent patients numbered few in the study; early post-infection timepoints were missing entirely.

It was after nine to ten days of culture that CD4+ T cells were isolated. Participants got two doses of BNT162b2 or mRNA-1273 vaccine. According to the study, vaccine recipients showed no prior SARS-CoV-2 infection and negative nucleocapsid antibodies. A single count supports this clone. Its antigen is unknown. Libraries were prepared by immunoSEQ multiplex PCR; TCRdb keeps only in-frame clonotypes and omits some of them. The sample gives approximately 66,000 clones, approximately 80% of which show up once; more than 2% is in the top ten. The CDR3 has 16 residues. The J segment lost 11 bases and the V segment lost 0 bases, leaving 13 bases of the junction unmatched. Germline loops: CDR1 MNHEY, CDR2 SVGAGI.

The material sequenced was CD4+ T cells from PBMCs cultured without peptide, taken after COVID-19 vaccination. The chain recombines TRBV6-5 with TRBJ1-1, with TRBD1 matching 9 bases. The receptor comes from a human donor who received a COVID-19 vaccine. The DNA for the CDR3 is TGTGCCAGCAGTTACTCGATGGGACAGGGCCCCAACGCGGCTTTCTTT. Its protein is CASSYSMGQGPNAAFF.